The clone carrying this TCR beta chain was counted at least ten times. As yet, its antigen is unknown. The entry originates in a study of CD8 T cells in ankylosing spondylitis. Whole-study results and caveats: Seemingly characteristic of ankylosing spondylitis blood was a TCR beta motif consisting of about 8 highly homologous variants.

Trimming removed 7 bases from V and 2 bases from J, with 11 bases in between. The V gene's germline CDR1 is SQVTM and CDR2 ANQGSEA. This CDR3 spans 12 amino acids. Quantitative 5'-RACE with molecular barcodes generated TCR beta libraries. MiXCR, applied by TCRdb to the 5' RACE reads, yields one record per CDR3 protein. The sample consists of about 840,000 distinct CDR3 sequences, approximately 12% of them appearing once. The TCR comes from a male donor with ankylosing spondylitis. Sequencing used blood, either unsorted or a sorted T cell fraction (not recorded which). V and J are TRBV29-1 and TRBJ1-2, with D possibly TRBD1 on 5 matching bases. The CDR3 DNA reads TGCAGCGGGAAGTGGGGGAACTATGGCTACACCTTC. Translated, it gives CSGKWGNYGYTF.